The clone carrying this T cell receptor (beta chain) was seen only a few times. The data were obtained in a study of blood T cell repertoires in COVID-19. Study at large: COVID-19 samples from acute and convalescent phases originated in the United States, Italy and Spain. From T cells, B-cell-depleted T cells, or PBMCs came the material, which was cDNA or gDNA.

Original methodology: Estimation of nucleated cell counts relied on the amplification of reference gene primers. Profiled with immunoSEQ multiplex PCR; TCRdb holds only in-frame clones, not every one. V, J and clone size derive from that table, while D and trimming were established from the DNA sequence. The sample has about 150,000 clones, more than 70% seen once. The TCR sequence derives from a human donor in a cohort sampled during active COVID-19. Sequencing input: peripheral blood.

The CDR3 DNA reads TGTGCCAGCAGCTTAGAGGCGGGAGCAATGGATGGCTACACCTTC. It is translated as CASSLEAGAMDGYTF. The chain uses TRBV7-2 and TRBJ1-2; D is undetermined. CDR1 and CDR2 (germline): SGHTA, FQGNSA. Trimming removed 1 base from V and 6 bases from J, with 15 bases in between. CDR3 length: 15 residues.